The present T cell receptor beta chain was sequenced within a study of prognosis after radiotherapy for stage I lung cancer. Germline loops: CDR1 DFQATT, CDR2 SNEGSKA (reference sequence). The CDR3 sequence is 12 residues long. The ends were cut back, 4 bases at V and 0 bases at J, with 7 bases in the middle. Starting from genomic DNA, TCR beta CDR3 was amplified through two-round multiplex PCR. It was primers specific to each TRBV and TRBJ gene that first-round PCR used. Using its own MiXCR run on the multiplex PCR reads, TCRdb lists one record per CDR3 protein. The table lists about 34,000 distinct CDR3 sequences, about 32% of them singletons.

The sequencing here drew on PBMCs, taken before or after stereotactic body radiation therapy (not recorded which). The TCR comes from a donor aged 50 or older with non-small cell lung cancer. The chain recombines TRBV20-1 with TRBJ2-7, with D maybe TRBD1 (5 bases). This CDR3 reads CSATRASYEQYF. The CDR3 DNA reads as TGCAGTGCTACCAGGGCCTCCTACGAGCAGTACTTC.